This T cell receptor beta chain derives from a study of blood T cell repertoires in COVID-19. At the level of the study: Samples came from the United States, Italy and Spain, spanning acute and convalescent COVID-19. PBMCs, B-cell-depleted T cells, or T cells provided the cDNA or gDNA that made up the material.

Seattle enrolled patients during active infection and tracked them longitudinally. The J segment lost 6 bases and the V segment lost 1 base, leaving 3 bases of the junction unmatched. The germline CDR1 and CDR2 sequences are LNHDA and SQIVND (reference sequence). The CDR3 length is 15 residues. Profiled with immunoSEQ multiplex PCR; TCRdb holds only in-frame clones, not every one. The sample shows some 90,000 clones, around 90% of them seen only once. This clonotype was sampled from a woman aged 55-70 years with COVID-19, enrolled during active disease. The sequencing input was peripheral blood. V is TRBV19 and J is TRBJ2-1; TRBD2 aligns across 10 bases. The CDR3 DNA follows: TGTGCCAGTAGTATAGGTACTAGCGGGGTCAATGAGCAGTTCTTC. Its protein product is CASSIGTSGVNEQFF.